This TCR beta chain appears in the sequencing data of a study of T cell clonality in common variable immunodeficiency. Findings and caveats of the study: Fewer deletions and N-nucleotide insertions were reportedly seen in common variable immunodeficiency TCR beta sequences.

The method was immunoSEQ multiplex PCR; TCRdb's version includes in-frame clones alone and lacks a portion of them. The sample shows 15,000 to 20,000 clones, no singletons; the ten largest hold 6.6%. In its sample, this clone was seen many times. What it recognizes is unknown. The CDR3 extends 3 residues past the end of the read, so its final part is completed from the germline J gene. V was clipped by 6 bases and J by 2 bases, with 26 bases between them. Per germline, CDR1 SGHRS and CDR2 YFSETQ. The CDR3 totals 18 residues. V and J are TRBV5-1 and TRBJ1-2; D not certain. Material: peripheral blood mononuclear cells. The origin of this receptor is a human donor with common variable immunodeficiency. The covered CDR3 bases are TGCGCCAGCATGCAAGGCGGGCGGCCCCCCATCGTGAACTATGGC. It specifies CASMQGGRPPIVNYG. The CDR3 reads in full as CASMQGGRPPIVNYGYTF. The full variable domain, in which reference TRBV5-1 and TRBJ1-2 provide the parts outside the CDR3, is KAGVTQTPRYLIKTRGQQVTLSCSPISGHRSVSWYQQTPGQGLQFLFEYFSETQRNKGNFPGRFSGRQFSNSRSEMNVSTLELGDSALYLCASMQGGRPPIVNYGYTFGSGTRLTVV.